At least ten counts were recorded for the clone carrying this T cell receptor (beta chain). The sample originates from a study of T cells in Graves' hyperthyroidism and ophthalmopathy. Overall study: At initial diagnosis, before any treatment had begun, peripheral blood was obtained.

Diagnosis relied on clinical symptoms, serum thyroxine and TRAb, thyroid ultrasound and orbital computed tomography. This CDR3 has 12 amino acids. Germline V gene data show CDR1 as KGHSH and CDR2 as LQKENI. V was trimmed by 3 bases and J by 5 bases, leaving 5 bases between them. RNA transcripts provided the source from which TCR beta CDR3 regions were amplified. The HTBI primer set drove a first-round RT-PCR of the TCR CDR3. TCRdb re-analysed the multiplex PCR reads in MiXCR, keeping a single row per CDR3 protein. Of around 600,000 distinct CDR3 sequences in the sample, more than 13% are singletons; the top ten hold roughly 7.1%.

This TCR derives from a woman aged 18-30 years with Graves' ophthalmopathy. The rearrangement joins TRBV18 to TRBJ2-4; D call uncertain. The sequenced material came from blood. The CDR3 reads CASSPQQNIQYF. DNA of the CDR3: TGTGCCAGCTCACCCCAGCAAAACATTCAGTACTTC.